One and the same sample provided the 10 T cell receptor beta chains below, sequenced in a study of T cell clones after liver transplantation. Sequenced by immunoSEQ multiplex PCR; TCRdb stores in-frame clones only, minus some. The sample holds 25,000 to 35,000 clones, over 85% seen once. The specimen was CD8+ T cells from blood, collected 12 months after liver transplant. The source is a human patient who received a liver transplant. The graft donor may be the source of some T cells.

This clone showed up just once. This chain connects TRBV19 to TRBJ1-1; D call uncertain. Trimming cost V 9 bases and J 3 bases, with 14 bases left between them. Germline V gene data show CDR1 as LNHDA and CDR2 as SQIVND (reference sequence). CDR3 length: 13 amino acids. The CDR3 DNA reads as TGTGCCAGCCTAACTCAGGCTTACACTGAAGCTTTCTTT. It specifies CASLTQAYTEAFF.

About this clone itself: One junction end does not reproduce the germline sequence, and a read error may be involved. The CDR3 DNA follows: TGTGCCAGCAGCCTAGGGGGGAATCTAGCGGACCGCGGGGAGCTGTTTTTT. It is translated as CASSLGGNLADRGELFF. V is TRBV13 and J is TRBJ2-2, with D maybe TRBD2 (7 bases). The CDR3 extends over 17 amino acids. The germline V gene has CDR1 PRHDT and CDR2 FYEKMQ (reference sequence).

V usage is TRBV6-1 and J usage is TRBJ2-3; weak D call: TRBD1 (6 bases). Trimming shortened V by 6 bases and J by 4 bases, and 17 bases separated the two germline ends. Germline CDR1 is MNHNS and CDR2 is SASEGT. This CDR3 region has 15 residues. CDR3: CASRRDRSLPDTQYF. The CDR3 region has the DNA TGTGCCAGCAGACGAGACAGGTCCCTCCCAGATACGCAGTATTTT.

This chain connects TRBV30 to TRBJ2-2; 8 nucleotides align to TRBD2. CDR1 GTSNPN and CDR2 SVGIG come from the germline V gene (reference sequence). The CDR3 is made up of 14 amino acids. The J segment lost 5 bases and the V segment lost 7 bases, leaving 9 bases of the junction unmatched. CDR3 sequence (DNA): TGTGCCTCCCCGGGACTAGAGAGGACCGGGGAGCTGTTTTTT. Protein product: CASPGLERTGELFF.

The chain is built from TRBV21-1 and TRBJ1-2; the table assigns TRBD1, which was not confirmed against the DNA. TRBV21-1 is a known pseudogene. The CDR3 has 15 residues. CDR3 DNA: TGTGCCAGCAGCAAAGGGGACAGCTCTAACTATGGCTACACCTTC. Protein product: CASSKGDSSNYGYTF.

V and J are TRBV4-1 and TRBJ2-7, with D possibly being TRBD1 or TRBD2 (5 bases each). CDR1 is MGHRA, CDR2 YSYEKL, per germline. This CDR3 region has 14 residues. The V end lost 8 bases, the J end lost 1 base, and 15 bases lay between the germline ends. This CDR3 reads CASRRDGDSYEQYF. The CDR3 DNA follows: TGCGCCAGCCGCCGGGACGGAGATTCCTACGAGCAGTACTTC.

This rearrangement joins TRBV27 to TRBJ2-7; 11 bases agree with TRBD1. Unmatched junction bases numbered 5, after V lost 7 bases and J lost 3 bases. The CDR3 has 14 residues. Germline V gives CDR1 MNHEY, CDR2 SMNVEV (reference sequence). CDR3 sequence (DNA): TGTGCCAGCACCCCGGGACAGGGGGTCTACGAGCAGTACTTC. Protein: CASTPGQGVYEQYF.

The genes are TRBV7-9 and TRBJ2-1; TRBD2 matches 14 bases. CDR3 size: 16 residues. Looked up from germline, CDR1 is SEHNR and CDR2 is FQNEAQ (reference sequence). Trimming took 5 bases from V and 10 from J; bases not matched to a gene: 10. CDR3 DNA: TGTGCCAGCAGCCCAATCATGGGACTAGCGGGAGCGGAGCAGTTCTTC. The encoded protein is CASSPIMGLAGAEQFF.

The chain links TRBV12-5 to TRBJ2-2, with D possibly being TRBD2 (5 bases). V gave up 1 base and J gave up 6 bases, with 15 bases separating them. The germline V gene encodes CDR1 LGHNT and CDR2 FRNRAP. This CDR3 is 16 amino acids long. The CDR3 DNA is TGTGCTAGTGGTTTGGCCCACCCGCGGGCCCCCGGGGAGCTGTTTTTT. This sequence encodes CASGLAHPRAPGELFF. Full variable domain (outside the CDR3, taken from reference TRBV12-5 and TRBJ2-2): DARVTQTPRHKVTEMGQEVTMRCQPILGHNTVFWYRQTMMQGLELLAYFRNRAPLDDSGMPKDRFSAEMPDATLATLKIQPSEPRDSAVYFCASGLAHPRAPGELFFGEGSRLTVL.

The CDR3 DNA sequence: TGTGCCAGCAAAAGGACAGGGGGCAGGGAGACCCAGTACTTC. Amino acid sequence: CASKRTGGRETQYF. V gene TRBV28 combines with J gene TRBJ2-5; the match to TRBD1 covers 11 bases. This CDR3 region has 14 residues. V lost 7 bases, J lost 5 bases, and 6 bases stayed unmatched. Germline V lookup: CDR1 MDHEN, CDR2 SYDVKM.